The subject of this entry is one TCR beta chain. Its target is unknown. Losses at the gene ends were 3 bases for V and 2 bases for J; bases not matched to a gene: 5. This CDR3 is 15 amino acids long. CDR1 and CDR2 from the germline V gene are LNHNV and YYDKDF (reference sequence). This entry is derived from a study of cytomegalovirus exposure and HLA in healthy donors. Study-wide results and caveats: Among TCR beta chains of equal frequency, HLA-associated ones were more clonally expanded in a later analysis.

PCR primers comprised 60 Vbeta and 13 Jbeta primers. Clones were sequenced by immunoSEQ multiplex PCR, and TCRdb holds only the in-frame ones, with some missing. The sample has about 130,000 clones, roughly two thirds seen once. J is TRBJ2-3 and V is TRBV15, with 7 bases matching TRBD1. This TCR derives from a man younger than 45 in good health and CMV-seropositive. Sequencing input: PBMCs. The chain's CDR3 is CATSRGQHYTDTQYF. CDR3 coding DNA: TGTGCCACCAGCAGGGGACAGCACTACACAGATACGCAGTATTTT.